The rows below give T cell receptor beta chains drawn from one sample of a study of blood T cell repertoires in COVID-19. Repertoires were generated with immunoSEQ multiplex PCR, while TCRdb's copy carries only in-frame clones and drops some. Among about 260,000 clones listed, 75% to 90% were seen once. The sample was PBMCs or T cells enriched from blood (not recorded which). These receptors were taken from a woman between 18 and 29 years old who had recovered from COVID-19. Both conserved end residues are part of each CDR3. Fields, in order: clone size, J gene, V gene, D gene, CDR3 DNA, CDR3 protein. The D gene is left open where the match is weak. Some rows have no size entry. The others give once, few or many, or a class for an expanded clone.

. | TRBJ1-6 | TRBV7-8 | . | TGTGCCAGCAGGACTAGTGGGAATTCACCCCTCCACTTT | CASRTSGNSPLHF
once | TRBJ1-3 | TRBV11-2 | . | TGTGCCAGCAGCCCCAGGACAGTCTCTGGAAACACCATATATTTT | CASSPRTVSGNTIYF
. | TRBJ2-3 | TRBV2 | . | TGTGCCAGCAGAGGGGAAGGGGTAAGCACAGATACGCAGTATTTT | CASRGEGVSTDTQYF
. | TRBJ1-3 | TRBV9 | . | TGTGCCAGCAGCGTAGATCTTAGCTCTGGAAACACCATATATTTT | CASSVDLSSGNTIYF
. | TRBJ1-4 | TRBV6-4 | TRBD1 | TGTGCCAGCAGTTCGACAGGGAGTTCGTCCGGGGAAAAACTGTTTTTT | CASSSTGSSSGEKLFF
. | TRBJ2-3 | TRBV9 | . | TGTGCCAGCAGCGTAGGAACGGGGACTAGCACAGATACGCAGTATTTT | CASSVGTGTSTDTQYF
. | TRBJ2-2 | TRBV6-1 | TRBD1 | TGTGCCAGCAGTGAGAGGGGACAGGGGGGCACCGGGGAGCTGTTTTTT | CASSERGQGGTGELFF
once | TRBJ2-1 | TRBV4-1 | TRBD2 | TGCGCCAGCAGCCAAGAACCCTTATTGGCGGGGACTAGCGGAAATGAGCAGTTCTTC | CASSQEPLLAGTSGNEQFF
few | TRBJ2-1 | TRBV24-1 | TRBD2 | TGTGCCACCAGTGATAGCGGGGGCCGCTCCTACAATGAGCAGTTCTTC | CATSDSGGRSYNEQFF
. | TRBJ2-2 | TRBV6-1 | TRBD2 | TGTGCCAGCAGTGAAGCGGTAGCGGGGGCCGCGAACACCGGGGAGCTGTTTTTT | CASSEAVAGAANTGELFF
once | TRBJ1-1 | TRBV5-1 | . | TGCGCCAGCAGCTTTCGCGTCTGCGAAGCTTTCTTT | CASSFRVCEAFF
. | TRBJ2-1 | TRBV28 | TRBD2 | TGTGCCAGCAGCCCCACTAGCGGCAGTTACAATGAGCAGTTCTTC | CASSPTSGSYNEQFF
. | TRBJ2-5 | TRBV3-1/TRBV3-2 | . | TGTGCCAGCAGCCCCCGAGGGGGAGAGACCCAGTACTTC | CASSPRGGETQYF
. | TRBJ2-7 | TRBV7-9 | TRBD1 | TGTGCCAGCAGCCCGGGACAGGGGGCAACCTACGAGCAGTACTTC | CASSPGQGATYEQYF
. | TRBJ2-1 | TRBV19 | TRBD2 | TGTGCCAGTAGACCACTAGCGGGGGGCAGGGATGAGCAGTTCTTC | CASRPLAGGRDEQFF
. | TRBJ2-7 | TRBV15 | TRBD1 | TGTGCCACCAGCAGACGCCGACAGGGTTCGAGGTCCTACGAGCAGTACTTC | CATSRRRQGSRSYEQYF
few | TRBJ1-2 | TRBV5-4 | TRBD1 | TGTGCCAGCAGCACGGGACAGGGGGCGCGCGGCTACACCTTC | CASSTGQGARGYTF
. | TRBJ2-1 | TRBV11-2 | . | TGTGCCAGCAGCTTAACGCGCGCTAGTCAAGTCTTC | CASSLTRASQVF
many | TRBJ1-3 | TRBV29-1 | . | TGCAGCGTTGGTTCTAGCTCTGGAAACACCATATATTTT | CSVGSSSGNTIYF
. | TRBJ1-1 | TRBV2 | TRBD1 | TGTGCCAGCAGTGAACGACAGGGAATTTCTGAAGCTTTCTTT | CASSERQGISEAFF
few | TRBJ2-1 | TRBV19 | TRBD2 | TGTGCCAGTAGTATACTAGCGGGCAACAATGAGCAGTTCTTC | CASSILAGNNEQFF
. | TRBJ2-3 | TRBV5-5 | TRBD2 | TGTGCCAGCGTAAGGGAGGGGTTGAGCACAGATACGCAGTATTTT | CASVREGLSTDTQYF
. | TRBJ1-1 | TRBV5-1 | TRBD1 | TGCGCCAGCAGCGGGGACAGGGGGCTTTTAGGCACTGAAGCTTTCTTT | CASSGDRGLLGTEAFF
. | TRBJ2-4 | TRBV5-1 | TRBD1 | TGCGCCAGCAGCTTGGTTACAGGGGGCCGAGACATTCAGTACTTC | CASSLVTGGRDIQYF
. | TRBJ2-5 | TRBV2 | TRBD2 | TGTGCCAGCAGCCCGGGACTAGTGGGGAAGACCCAGTACTTC | CASSPGLVGKTQYF
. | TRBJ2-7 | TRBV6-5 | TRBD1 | TGTGCCAGCAGTTATGGGACAGGGGGCGTCGACGAGCAGTACTTC | CASSYGTGGVDEQYF
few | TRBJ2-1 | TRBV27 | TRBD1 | TGTGCCAGCACCCATACGGGACAGGGGAACCATGAGCAGTTCTTC | CASTHTGQGNHEQFF
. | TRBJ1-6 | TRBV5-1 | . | TGCGCCAGCAGCTGGAGGTCGGAAAATTCACCCCTCCACTTT | CASSWRSENSPLHF
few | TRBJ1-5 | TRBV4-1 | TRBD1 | TGCGCCAGCAGCCCGACCACTGGACAGGGGGCTGATCAGCCCCAGCATTTT | CASSPTTGQGADQPQHF
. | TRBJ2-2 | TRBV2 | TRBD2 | TGTGCCAGCATCCCCGGGGGGGGGAACACCGGGGAGCTGTTTTTT | CASIPGGGNTGELFF
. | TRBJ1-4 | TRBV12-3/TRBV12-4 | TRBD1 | TGTGCCAGCAGTTCGGGACAGGGTGAAAAACTGTTTTTT | CASSSGQGEKLFF
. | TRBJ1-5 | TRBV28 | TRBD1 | TGTGCCAGCAGAGCCCACGGACAGGGGGCCATGAATAGCAATCAGCCCCAGCATTTT | CASRAHGQGAMNSNQPQHF
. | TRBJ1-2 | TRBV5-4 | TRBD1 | TGTGCCAGCAGCCGAAGACAGGGGGTAGCTGACGGCTACACCTTC | CASSRRQGVADGYTF
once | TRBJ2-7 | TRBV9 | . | TGTGCCAGCAGCGTAGGTAAGGGGTCCTACGAGCAGTACTTC | CASSVGKGSYEQYF
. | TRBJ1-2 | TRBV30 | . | TGTGCCTGGAGCACACAGTCCCTTGGTACCTTC | CAWSTQSLGTF
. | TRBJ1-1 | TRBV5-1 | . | TGCGCCAGCAGCCCCGGACAGAAATCTATGAACACTGAAGCTTTCTTT | CASSPGQKSMNTEAFF
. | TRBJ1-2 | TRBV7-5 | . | TGTGCCAGAAGCCCGGATGGGGCAGTTCCTTCTAACTATGGCTACACCTTC | CARSPDGAVPSNYGYTF
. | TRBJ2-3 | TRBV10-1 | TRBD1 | TGCGCCAGCAGTGAGGTCACAGGGGTTTTAGGAGATACGCAGTATTTT | CASSEVTGVLGDTQYF
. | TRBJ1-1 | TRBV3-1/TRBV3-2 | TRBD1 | TGTGCCAGCAGCCAAGGAATTATACAGGGGCTACTTGGGGCCACTGAAGCTTTCTTT | CASSQGIIQGLLGATEAFF
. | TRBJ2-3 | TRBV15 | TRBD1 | TGTGCCACCAGCAGAGGAAGGCAGGGGGCGGGAGATACGCAGTATTTT | CATSRGRQGAGDTQYF
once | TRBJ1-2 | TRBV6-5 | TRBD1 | TGTGCCAGCAAACGGACAGGCCTCGAGGGCTACACCTTC | CASKRTGLEGYTF
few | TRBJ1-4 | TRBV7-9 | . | TGTGCCAGCAGCCGTGACAGTCTTAATGAAAAACTGTTTTTT | CASSRDSLNEKLFF
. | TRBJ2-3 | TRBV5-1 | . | TGCGCCAGCAGCCCCGGGGGGCTTAGTATGTCTCGGGATACGCAGTATTTT | CASSPGGLSMSRDTQYF
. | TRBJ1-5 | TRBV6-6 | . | TGTGCCAGCAGGGCCGAGGAGCCCCAGCATTTT | CASRAEEPQHF
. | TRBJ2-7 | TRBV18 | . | TGTGCCAGCTCACTCAAAGGGGCGGGACAGAGCTCCTACGAGCAGTACTTC | CASSLKGAGQSSYEQYF
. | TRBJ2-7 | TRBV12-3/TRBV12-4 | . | TGTGCCAGCACCCTTACCCGGGTCCACGAGCAGTACTTC | CASTLTRVHEQYF
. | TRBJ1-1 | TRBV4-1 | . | TGCGCCAGCAGCCAAGGACGGGTCGCGAACACTGAAGCTTTCTTT | CASSQGRVANTEAFF
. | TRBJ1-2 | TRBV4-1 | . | TGCGCCAGCAGCCAAGAGCTCTCGCGGCAGTCTAACTATGGCTACACCTTC | CASSQELSRQSNYGYTF
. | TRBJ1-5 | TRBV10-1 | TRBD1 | TGCGCCAGCAGTGCCGGGACAGGGGACAATCAGCCCCAGCATTTT | CASSAGTGDNQPQHF
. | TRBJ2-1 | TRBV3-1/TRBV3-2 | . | TGTGCCAGCAGCCAAGATCGACCTGGGGCGGGGATTTCCTACAATGAGCAGTTCTTC | CASSQDRPGAGISYNEQFF
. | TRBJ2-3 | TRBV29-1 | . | TGCAGCGTTGAAGCCAGGACAGCTAGCACAGATACGCAGTATTTT | CSVEARTASTDTQYF
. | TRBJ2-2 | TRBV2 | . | TGTGCCAGCAGTGCACTTACGAACACCGGGGAGCTGTTTTTT | CASSALTNTGELFF
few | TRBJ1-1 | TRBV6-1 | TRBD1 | TGTGCCAGCAGTGAAGTCCTACAGGGGGGGAACACTGAAGCTTTCTTT | CASSEVLQGGNTEAFF
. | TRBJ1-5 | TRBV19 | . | TGTGCCAGTAGTATCGGGCCGGGGAAAAGGCAGCCCCAGCATTTT | CASSIGPGKRQPQHF
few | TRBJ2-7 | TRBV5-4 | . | TGTGCCAGCAGCACCCTACAGGGTCCCTACGAGCAGTACTTC | CASSTLQGPYEQYF
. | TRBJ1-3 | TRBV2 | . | TGTGCCAGCAGGGCCGGGTCCGTCTCTGGAAACACCATATATTTT | CASRAGSVSGNTIYF
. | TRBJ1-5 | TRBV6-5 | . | TGTGCCAGCAGTTACTCGACCGGGGAACAGCCCCAGCATTTT | CASSYSTGEQPQHF
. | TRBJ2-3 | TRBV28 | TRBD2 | TGTGCCAGCATGACAGCGGGGGCCTCCCCCCGTGGCGTGCAGTATTTT | CASMTAGASPRGVQYF
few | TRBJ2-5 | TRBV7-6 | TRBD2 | TGTGCCAGCAGCCGCCCCGGGGGGTTTCAGGCTAGCGGGGGGGCCGGCGAGACCCAGTACTTC | CASSRPGGFQASGGAGETQYF